A single TCR beta chain is shown here with its context. The antigen is undetermined. V shed 0 bases and J shed 8 bases, with 15 bases lying between them. Germline CDR1 SGHNT, CDR2 YYREEE (reference sequence). This CDR3 comprises 15 residues. Sequencing used immunoSEQ multiplex PCR; TCRdb keeps in-frame clones, though not all of them. Among some 2.4 million clones, roughly 93% were seen once, and the ten largest hold 0.36%. The source of the sample is a study of shared clonotypes between healthy human individuals. About the research overall: CD8 memory received one plate per donor, CD8 naive two, CD4 memory three and CD4 naive three.

Findings and caveats of the study: Only blood samples were collected, and tissue repertoires likely differ.

The V and J genes are TRBV5-4 and TRBJ2-1; D is ambiguous. This receptor was obtained from a man younger than 35 in good health. Some clones in this sample may be carry-over from other donors' samples. Sequenced material: naive CD4+ T cells from PBMCs. This sample's subset: CD45RA+ positively selected. The CDR3 nucleotides read TGTGCCAGCAGCTTGGGTGGTAGTATCACGGATGAGCAGTTCTTC. It yields the protein CASSLGGSITDEQFF.